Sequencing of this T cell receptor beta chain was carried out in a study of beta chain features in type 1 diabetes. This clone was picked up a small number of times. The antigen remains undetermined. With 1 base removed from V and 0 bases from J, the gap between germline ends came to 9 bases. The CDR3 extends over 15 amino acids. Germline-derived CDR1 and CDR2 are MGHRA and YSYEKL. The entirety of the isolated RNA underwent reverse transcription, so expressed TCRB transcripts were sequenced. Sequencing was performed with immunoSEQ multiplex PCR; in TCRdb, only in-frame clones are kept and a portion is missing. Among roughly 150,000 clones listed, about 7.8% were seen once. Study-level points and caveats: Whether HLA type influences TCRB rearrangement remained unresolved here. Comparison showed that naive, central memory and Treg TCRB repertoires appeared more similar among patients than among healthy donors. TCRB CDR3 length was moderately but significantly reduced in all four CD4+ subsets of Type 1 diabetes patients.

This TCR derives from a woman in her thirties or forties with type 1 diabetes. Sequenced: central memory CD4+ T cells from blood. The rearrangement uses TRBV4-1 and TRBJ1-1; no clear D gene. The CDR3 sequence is CASSQGLGMNTEAFF. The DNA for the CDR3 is TGCGCCAGCAGCCAAGGGCTGGGCATGAACACTGAAGCTTTCTTT.